The present TCR beta chain was sequenced within a study of radiotherapy plus CTLA-4 blockade in lung cancer. Study in general: Across the patients, objective responses occurred in 18%, and disease control in 30% to 35%.

Here immunoSEQ multiplex PCR was the method, and the copy in TCRdb shows in-frame clones only, minus some. The sample includes about 87,000 clones, around 90% of them seen just once. The CDR3 totals 16 residues. Trimming left V 2 bases short and J 5 bases short, with 18 bases between. CDR1 GTSNPN and CDR2 SVGIG come from the germline V gene (reference sequence). The J gene is TRBJ2-2, the V gene TRBV30; TRBD2 might be the D (6 bases). The receptor was derived from a human donor with non-small cell lung cancer that progressed on radiotherapy plus ipilimumab. This material consisted of peripheral blood, taken from a patient treated with radiotherapy plus ipilimumab. This CDR3 reads CAWSPGGSGSTGELFF. In DNA, the CDR3 is TGTGCCTGGAGTCCCGGGGGATCCGGGAGTACCGGGGAGCTGTTTTTT.